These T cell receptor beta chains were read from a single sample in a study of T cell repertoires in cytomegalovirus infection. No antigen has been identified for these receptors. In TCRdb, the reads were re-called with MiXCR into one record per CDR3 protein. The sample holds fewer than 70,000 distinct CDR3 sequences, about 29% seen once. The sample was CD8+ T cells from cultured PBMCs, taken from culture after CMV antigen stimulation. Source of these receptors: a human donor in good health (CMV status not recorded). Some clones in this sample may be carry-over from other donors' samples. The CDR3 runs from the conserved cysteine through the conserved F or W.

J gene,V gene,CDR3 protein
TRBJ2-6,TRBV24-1,CATSDSGANVLTF
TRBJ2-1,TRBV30,CAWRGTGWINEQFF
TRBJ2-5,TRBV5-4,CASSPTSEQETQYF
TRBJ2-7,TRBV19,CASSIEPGQGTYEQYF
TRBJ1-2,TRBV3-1,CASSQEIDTNYGYTF
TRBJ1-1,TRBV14,CASSQDWNTEAFF
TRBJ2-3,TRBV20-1,CSALEGPQDTQYF
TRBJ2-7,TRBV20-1,CSARDLLSYEQYF
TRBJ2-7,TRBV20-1,CSANTVRDEQYF
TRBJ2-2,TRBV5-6,CASSLGLNTGELFF
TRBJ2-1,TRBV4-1,CASSQGNEQFF
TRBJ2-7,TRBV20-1,CSARDLSGGYEQYF